A single sample gave rise to the 31 T cell receptor beta chains below, sequenced in a study of blood T cell repertoires in COVID-19. Clones were sequenced by immunoSEQ multiplex PCR, and TCRdb holds only the in-frame ones, with some missing. There are 46,000 or so clones in the sample; 90% occur only once, and 15% to 20% lies in the top ten. Specimen: peripheral blood. These receptors were collected from a man in his sixties or seventies with active COVID-19.

This clone has more than one count but fewer than ten. The chain is built from TRBV2 and TRBJ1-2; 7 bases agree with TRBD1. V was clipped by 8 bases and J by 4 bases; unmatched bases: 4. CDR3 length: 12 amino acids. Germline-derived CDR1 and CDR2 are SNHLY and FYNNEI. The CDR3 DNA is TGTGCCAGCTGGGACAGTATCTATGGCTACACCTTC. Encoded protein: CASWDSIYGYTF.

V gene TRBV6-5 combines with J gene TRBJ2-7, with D perhaps matching TRBD2 (5 bases). V was shortened by 5 bases and J by 0 bases, with 11 bases between the two germline ends. Germline V gene lookup returns CDR1 MNHEY and CDR2 SVGAGI. The CDR3 has 14 residues. CDR3 coding DNA: TGTGCCAGCAGTCGGTCGGAGGCCTCCTACGAGCAGTACTTC. Amino acids: CASSRSEASYEQYF.

This chain connects TRBV4-3 to TRBJ1-5; D gene ambiguous. V was clipped by 0 bases and J by 9 bases, with 15 bases between them. Germline CDR1 and CDR2: LGHNA and YSLEER. The CDR3 loop spans 15 amino acids. CDR3 nucleotide sequence: TGCGCCAGCAGCCAAGATTCCTGGGGAGGTGGGCCCCAGCATTTT. Protein sequence: CASSQDSWGGGPQHF.

The rearrangement joins TRBV6-5 to TRBJ1-2, with D tentatively TRBD1 (5 bases). Germline-derived CDR1 and CDR2 are MNHEY and SVGAGI. V gave up 0 bases and J gave up 8 bases, with 7 bases separating them. This CDR3 has 12 residues. DNA for the CDR3: TGTGCCAGCAGTTACTCGAACAGGGGCTACACCTTC. Residues: CASSYSNRGYTF.

The table lists this clone with a count of one. The chain joins TRBV7-9 to TRBJ1-2, with D perhaps matching TRBD1 (5 bases). V gave up 3 bases and J gave up 9 bases, with 11 bases separating them. The CDR3 is made up of 12 amino acids. Germline V lookup: CDR1 SEHNR, CDR2 FQNEAQ (reference sequence). CDR3 in amino acids: CASSFAGISYTF. The DNA of the CDR3 is TGTGCCAGCAGCTTTGCAGGGATAAGCTACACCTTC.

In regard to this clone: The sample holds other DNA sequences that translate to the same CDR3. This sequence joins TRBV7-2 and TRBJ2-3; D is unclear. With 5 bases removed from V and 3 bases from J, the gap between germline ends came to 9 bases. This CDR3 spans 13 amino acids. The V gene's germline CDR1 is SGHTA and CDR2 FQGNSA. The CDR3 nucleotides read TGTGCCAGCAGCAAGCCTAGTACAGATACGCAGTATTTT. It translates to CASSKPSTDTQYF.

The chain carries TRBV19 and TRBJ1-2; 10 positions match TRBD1. Germline assignment: CDR1 LNHDA and CDR2 SQIVND (reference sequence). V lost 2 bases to trimming and J lost 0 bases; unmatched junction nucleotides: 9. CDR3 length: 18 residues. The CDR3 spells CASSISWTGGFANYGYTF. CDR3 in DNA: TGTGCCAGTAGTATATCGTGGACAGGGGGATTTGCTAACTATGGCTACACCTTC.

This sequence joins TRBV7-6 and TRBJ2-5; the match to TRBD2 covers 8 bases. V shed 2 bases, J shed 5 bases, and the junction held 7 bases outside the gene matches. The CDR3 extends over 15 amino acids. The V gene's germline CDR1 is SGHVS and CDR2 FNYEAQ. CDR3 residues: CASSLRGGILETQYF. CDR3 nucleotide sequence: TGTGCCAGCAGCTTACGGGGGGGCATCCTGGAGACCCAGTACTTC.

The rearrangement links TRBV7-9 to TRBJ2-7, with 10 bases identical to TRBD1. Germline lookup yields CDR1 SEHNR and CDR2 FQNEAQ (reference sequence). The CDR3 totals 16 residues. Germline trimming cut 5 bases from V and 6 bases from J; bases unmatched to any gene: 13. The CDR3 region is CASSPQSGQGFPEQYF. Written as DNA, the CDR3 is TGTGCCAGCAGCCCCCAATCGGGACAGGGGTTCCCCGAGCAGTACTTC.

The rearrangement uses TRBV11-2 and TRBJ2-7; 10 bases map to TRBD2. CDR3 length equals 16 residues. The germline CDR1 and CDR2 sequences are SGHAT and FQNNGV. After removal of 3 bases from V and 3 bases from J, the junction contained 8 bases not matched to a gene. In DNA form, the CDR3 reads TGTGCCAGCAGCTTTAGTACAGCGGGAGGGTACTACGAGCAGTACTTC. This encodes CASSFSTAGGYYEQYF.

The chain combines TRBV7-2 with TRBJ2-2; 8 nucleotides agree with TRBD2. The germline gives CDR1 SGHTA, CDR2 FQGNSA. J was trimmed by 6 bases and V by 5 bases; bases with no gene match: 14. The CDR3 has 17 amino acids. The CDR3 is CASSPPGLATGAGELFF. The CDR3, as DNA: TGTGCCAGCAGCCCCCCCGGACTAGCCACTGGCGCCGGGGAGCTGTTTTTT.

This clone was seen only a few times. The chain uses TRBV6-5 and TRBJ1-6; TRBD1 matches 8 bases. The germline gives CDR1 MNHEY, CDR2 SVGAGI. This CDR3 has 13 residues. V gave up 11 bases and J gave up 5 bases; unmatched junction bases: 5. The CDR3 here is CAAWDRNNSPLHF. As DNA, the CDR3 is TGTGCCGCCTGGGACAGGAATAATTCACCCCTCCACTTT.

This rearrangement joins TRBV27 to TRBJ2-1, with 8 bases aligning to TRBD2. V lost 6 bases and J lost 8; bases outside the gene matches: 9. CDR1 is MNHEY and CDR2 is SMNVEV in the germline V gene (reference sequence). The CDR3 is 14 amino acids. CDR3 bases: TGTGCCAGCAGGATCGGGACTAGTTTCTATGAGCAGTTCTTC. Its protein is CASRIGTSFYEQFF.

This clone was counted once. The rearrangement links TRBV28 to TRBJ2-7; D unclear. This CDR3 is 12 amino acids long. Germline V gives CDR1 MDHEN, CDR2 SYDVKM. The V end was cut by 9 bases, the J end by 1 base, with 10 bases between. The CDR3 loop reads CASTVGSYEQYF. In DNA form, the CDR3 reads TGTGCCAGTACCGTCGGGTCCTACGAGCAGTACTTC.

The J gene is TRBJ1-2, the V gene TRBV28; D gene ambiguous. Trimming cost V 4 bases and J 4 bases, with 10 bases left between them. This CDR3 is 13 amino acids long. Looked up from germline, CDR1 is MDHEN and CDR2 is SYDVKM. The CDR3 DNA follows: TGTGCCAGCAGTTCCGGGAAAGGCTATGGCTACACCTTC. This encodes CASSSGKGYGYTF.

The V call is TRBV6-2 or TRBV6-3, the J call TRBJ1-6; 8 bases line up with TRBD1. Germline V CDR1 and CDR2: MNHEY, SVGEGT. The V gene end was trimmed by 6 bases and the J gene end by 11 bases; junction bases not matched to a gene: 12. The CDR3 extends over 15 amino acids. CDR3 in amino acids: CASSSPDRGYPPLHF. DNA for the CDR3: TGTGCCAGCAGCTCACCCGACAGGGGCTATCCACCCCTCCACTTT.

The table lists this clone with a count of one. The chain couples TRBV4-1 to TRBJ1-1; D not certain. The CDR3 runs to 14 residues. The V and J ends lost 0 bases and 1 base respectively, with 6 bases between them. CDR1 is MGHRA, CDR2 YSYEKL, per germline. The CDR3 loop is CASSQDVQNTEAFF. Here the CDR3 DNA reads TGCGCCAGCAGCCAAGATGTACAGAACACTGAAGCTTTCTTT.

The chain couples TRBV18 to TRBJ2-7, with 10 bases aligning to TRBD1. This CDR3 is built from 15 residues. CDR1 is KGHSH, CDR2 LQKENI, per germline. V dropped 6 bases and J dropped 5; count of bases not matched to a gene: 10. The CDR3 spells CASSPSDRGLNEQYF. CDR3 in DNA: TGTGCCAGCTCTCCTTCAGACAGGGGGCTAAACGAGCAGTACTTC.

V usage is TRBV11-2 and J usage is TRBJ2-7; D might be TRBD1 (6 bases). This CDR3 region has 17 residues. Germline CDR1 is SGHAT and CDR2 is FQNNGV. V was trimmed by 2 bases and J by 0 bases, leaving 17 bases between them. In DNA, the CDR3 is TGTGCCAGCAGCTTAAATGTACAGGGCTCCAGCTCCTACGAGCAGTACTTC. As protein: CASSLNVQGSSSYEQYF.

This chain links TRBV2 with TRBJ1-5; 7 bases are a match to TRBD1. In germline, CDR1 is SNHLY, CDR2 FYNNEI. This CDR3 comprises 15 residues. J gave up 4 bases and V 3 bases, and 6 bases lay outside the gene matches. This chain's CDR3 is CASSEKGTENQPQHF. CDR3 in DNA: TGTGCCAGCAGTGAGAAGGGGACAGAAAATCAGCCCCAGCATTTT.

The rearrangement links TRBV11-3 to TRBJ2-7, with a possible D match to TRBD2 (6 bases). V was cut by 0 bases and J by 5 bases, with 17 bases left in between. Germline assignment: CDR1 SGHNT and CDR2 YENEEA. The CDR3 covers 16 residues. The CDR3 nucleotides are TGTGCCAGCAGCTTAGATGGGCGGGAAGGTGACGACGAGCAGTACTTC. Translation: CASSLDGREGDDEQYF.

J is TRBJ2-6 and V is TRBV19; TRBD1 might be the D (5 bases). CDR1 and CDR2 (germline): LNHDA, SQIVND (reference sequence). There are 14 residues in the CDR3. V lost 5 bases to trimming and J lost 2 bases, with 7 bases between them. Here the CDR3 reads CASSAGPGANVLTF. DNA for the CDR3: TGTGCCAGTAGTGCAGGGCCTGGGGCCAACGTCCTGACTTTC.

J is TRBJ2-3 and V is TRBV27; 10 bases line up with TRBD2. Germline loops: CDR1 MNHEY, CDR2 SMNVEV (reference sequence). This CDR3 has 14 amino acids. The trim removed 7 bases at V and 6 bases at J, leaving 7 bases unmatched. The CDR3 DNA reads as TGTGCCAGCATACGGAGCGGGAGGGGGGATACGCAGTATTTT. It specifies CASIRSGRGDTQYF.

V is TRBV12-3 or TRBV12-4 and J is TRBJ2-7, with 9 positions matching TRBD1. The length of the CDR3 is 13 residues. After removal of 5 bases from V and 3 bases from J, the junction contained 2 bases not matched to a gene. CDR3 amino acids: CASSHRGRYEQYF. The CDR3 nucleotides read TGTGCCAGCAGTCACAGGGGGCGCTACGAGCAGTACTTC.

The chain recombines TRBV28 with TRBJ2-1; 11 bases agree with TRBD2. The CDR3 loop spans 14 amino acids. V was clipped by 7 bases and J by 6 bases; unmatched bases: 5. Germline values: CDR1 MDHEN, CDR2 SYDVKM. DNA of the CDR3: TGTGCCAGCAATCTAGCGGGAGGCCCCAATGAGCAGTTCTTC. This codes for CASNLAGGPNEQFF.

The J gene is TRBJ2-1, the V gene TRBV11-3; weak D call: TRBD1 (6 bases). The CDR3 is made up of 15 amino acids. CDR1 is SGHNT, CDR2 YENEEA, per germline. Trimming took 3 bases from V and 2 from J, leaving 11 bases between them. CDR3 amino acids: CASSLGQGTYNEQFF. In DNA form, the CDR3 reads TGTGCCAGCAGCTTGGGGCAGGGGACCTACAATGAGCAGTTCTTC.

This chain connects TRBV14 to TRBJ2-1; D is uncertain. Germline V gene lookup returns CDR1 SGHDN and CDR2 FVKESK. Trimming removed 3 bases at V and 4 bases at J, with 10 bases between. This CDR3 has 14 residues. CDR3 protein: CASSQVLAYNEQFF. The CDR3 nucleotides are TGTGCCAGCAGCCAGGTCTTAGCATACAATGAGCAGTTCTTC. Full variable domain (remainder filled in from reference TRBV14 and TRBJ2-1): EAGVTQFPSHSVIEKGQTVTLRCDPISGHDNLYWYRRVMGKEIKFLLHFVKESKQDESGMPNNRFLAERTGGTYSTLKVQPAELEDSGVYFCASSQVLAYNEQFFGPGTRLTVL.

The rearrangement joins TRBV5-4 to TRBJ2-7, with D possibly being TRBD1 (6 bases). The CDR3 consists of 14 residues. Looked up from germline, CDR1 is SGHNT and CDR2 is YYREEE (reference sequence). V lost 1 base to trimming and J lost 1 base, with 9 bases between them. CDR3 residues: CASSLNRDSYEQYF. DNA for the CDR3: TGTGCCAGCAGCTTGAACAGGGATTCCTACGAGCAGTACTTC.

The CDR3 region is CAWREQGVGGYTF. CDR3 coding DNA: TGTGCCTGGAGGGAACAGGGTGTAGGAGGCTACACCTTC. The chain carries TRBV30 and TRBJ1-2, with D maybe TRBD1 (6 bases). The V end lost 3 bases, the J end lost 8 bases, and 16 bases lay between the germline ends. Germline lookup yields CDR1 GTSNPN and CDR2 SVGIG (reference sequence). This CDR3 has 13 amino acids.

The rearrangement joins TRBV24-1 to TRBJ2-1, with a weak D call TRBD2 (5 bases). Trimming pared 8 bases from V and 4 bases from J, leaving 17 bases between. The germline V gene encodes CDR1 KGHDR and CDR2 SFDVKD. The CDR3 extends over 15 amino acids. CDR3 residues: CATTTRAKKYNEQFF. CDR3 DNA sequence: TGTGCCACCACCACTAGGGCCAAAAAATACAATGAGCAGTTCTTC.

The V and J genes are TRBV25-1 and TRBJ2-7; D gene unclear. Germline-derived CDR1 and CDR2 are MGHDK and SYGVNS. Between the trimmed V and J ends, which lost 6 bases and 4 bases, there was a span of 7 bases. CDR3 length: 11 residues. The CDR3 DNA is TGTGCCAGCAGGGAGAAGTACGAGCAGTACTTC. It translates to CASREKYEQYF.